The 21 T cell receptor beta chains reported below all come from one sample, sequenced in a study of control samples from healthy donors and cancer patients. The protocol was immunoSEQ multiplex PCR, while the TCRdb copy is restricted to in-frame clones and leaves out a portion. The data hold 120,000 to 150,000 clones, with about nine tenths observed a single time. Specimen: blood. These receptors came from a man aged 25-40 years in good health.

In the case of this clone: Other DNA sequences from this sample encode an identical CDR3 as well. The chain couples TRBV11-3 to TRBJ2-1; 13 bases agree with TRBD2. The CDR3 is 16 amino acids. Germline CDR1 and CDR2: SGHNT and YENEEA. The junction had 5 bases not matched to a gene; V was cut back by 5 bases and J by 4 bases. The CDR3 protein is CASSLRGLAGYNEQFF. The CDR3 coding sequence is TGTGCCAGCAGCCTAAGGGGACTAGCGGGGTACAATGAGCAGTTCTTC.

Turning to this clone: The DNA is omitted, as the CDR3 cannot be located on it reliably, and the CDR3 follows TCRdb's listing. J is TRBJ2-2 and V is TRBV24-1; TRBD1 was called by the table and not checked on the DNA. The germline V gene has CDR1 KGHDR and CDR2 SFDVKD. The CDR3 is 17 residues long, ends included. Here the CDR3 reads CATSDPDRGRRPGSCFF.

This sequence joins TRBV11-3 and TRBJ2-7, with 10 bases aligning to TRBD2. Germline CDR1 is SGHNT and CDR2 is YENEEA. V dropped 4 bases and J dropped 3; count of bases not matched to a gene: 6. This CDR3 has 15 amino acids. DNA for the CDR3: TGTGCCAGCAGCTCCGGACTAGCGGAGCACTACGAGCAGTACTTC. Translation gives CASSSGLAEHYEQYF.

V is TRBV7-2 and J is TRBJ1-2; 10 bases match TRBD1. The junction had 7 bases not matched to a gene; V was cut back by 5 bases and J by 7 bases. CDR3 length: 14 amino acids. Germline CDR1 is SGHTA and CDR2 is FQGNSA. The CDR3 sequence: CASSVGQGPGGYTF. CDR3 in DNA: TGTGCCAGCAGCGTGGGACAGGGGCCGGGTGGCTACACCTTC.

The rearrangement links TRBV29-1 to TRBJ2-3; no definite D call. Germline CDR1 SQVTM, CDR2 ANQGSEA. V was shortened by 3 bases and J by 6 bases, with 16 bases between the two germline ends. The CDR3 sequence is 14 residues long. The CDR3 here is CSVDATLAADTQYF. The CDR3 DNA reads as TGCAGCGTTGACGCGACACTGGCGGCGGATACGCAGTATTTT.

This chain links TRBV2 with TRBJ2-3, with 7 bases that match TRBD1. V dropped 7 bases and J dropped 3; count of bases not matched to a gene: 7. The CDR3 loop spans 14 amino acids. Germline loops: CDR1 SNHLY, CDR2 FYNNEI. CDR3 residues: CASTLGQPTDTQYF. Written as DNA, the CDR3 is TGTGCCAGCACCTTGGGACAGCCAACAGATACGCAGTATTTT. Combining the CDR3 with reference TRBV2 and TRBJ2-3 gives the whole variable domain EPEVTQTPSHQVTQMGQEVILRCVPISNHLYFYWYRQILGQKVEFLVSFYNNEISEKSEIFDDQFSVERPDGSNFTLKIRSTKLEDSAMYFCASTLGQPTDTQYFGPGTRLTVL.

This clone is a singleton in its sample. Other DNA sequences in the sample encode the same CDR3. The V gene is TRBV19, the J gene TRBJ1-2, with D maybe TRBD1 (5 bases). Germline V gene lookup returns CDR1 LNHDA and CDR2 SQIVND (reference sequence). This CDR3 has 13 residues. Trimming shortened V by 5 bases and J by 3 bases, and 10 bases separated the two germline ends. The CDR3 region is CASSFRGDYGYTF. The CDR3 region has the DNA TGTGCCAGTAGTTTCCGGGGGGACTATGGCTACACCTTC.

In nucleotides, the CDR3 is TGCGCCAGCCACAAGGAGATAGGGGGTCCCTATGGCTACACCTTC. Protein sequence: CASHKEIGGPYGYTF. This sequence joins TRBV5-1 and TRBJ1-2; TRBD1 might be the D (6 bases). This CDR3 spans 15 amino acids. The germline V and J ends were trimmed by 7 bases and 4 bases, with 20 bases remaining between them. Germline values: CDR1 SGHRS, CDR2 YFSETQ. Full variable domain (rest looked up from reference TRBV5-1 and TRBJ1-2): KAGVTQTPRYLIKTRGQQVTLSCSPISGHRSVSWYQQTPGQGLQFLFEYFSETQRNKGNFPGRFSGRQFSNSRSEMNVSTLELGDSALYLCASHKEIGGPYGYTFGSGTRLTVV.

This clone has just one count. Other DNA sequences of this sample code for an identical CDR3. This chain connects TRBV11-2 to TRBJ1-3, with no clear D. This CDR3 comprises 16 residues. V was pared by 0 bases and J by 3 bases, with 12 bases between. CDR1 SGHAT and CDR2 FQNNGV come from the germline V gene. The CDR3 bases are TGTGCCAGCAGCTTAGATCGGGCAGGATTTGGAAACACCATATATTTT. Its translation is CASSLDRAGFGNTIYF.

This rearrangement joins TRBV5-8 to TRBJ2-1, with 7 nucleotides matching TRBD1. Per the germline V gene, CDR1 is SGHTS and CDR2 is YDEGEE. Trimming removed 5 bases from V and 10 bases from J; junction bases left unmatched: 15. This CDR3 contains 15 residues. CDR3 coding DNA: TGTGCCAGCAGTTTTAGGGGGCTAAGATGGACCGAGCAGTTCTTC. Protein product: CASSFRGLRWTEQFF.

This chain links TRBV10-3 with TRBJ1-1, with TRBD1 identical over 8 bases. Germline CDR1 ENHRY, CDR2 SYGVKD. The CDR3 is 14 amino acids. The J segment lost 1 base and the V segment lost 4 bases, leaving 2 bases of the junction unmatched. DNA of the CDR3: TGTGCCATCAGTGGTCAGGGGGCGAACACTGAAGCTTTCTTT. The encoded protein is CAISGQGANTEAFF.

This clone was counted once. The CDR3 DNA sequence: TGCGCCAGCAGCCTGGGGTACACAACGAGCACTGAAGCTTTCTTT. It translates to CASSLGYTTSTEAFF. The chain has TRBV4-3 and TRBJ1-1; D unclear. Germline lookup yields CDR1 LGHNA and CDR2 YSLEER. CDR3 length: 15 amino acids. The V end lost 4 bases, the J end lost 4 bases, and 16 bases lay between the germline ends.

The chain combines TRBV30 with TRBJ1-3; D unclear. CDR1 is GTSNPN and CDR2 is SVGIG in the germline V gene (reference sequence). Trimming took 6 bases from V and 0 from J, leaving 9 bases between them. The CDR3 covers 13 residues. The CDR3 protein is CACSGVSGNTIYF. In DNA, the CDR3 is TGTGCCTGCTCTGGGGTCTCTGGAAACACCATATATTTT.

The CDR3 nucleotides read TGTGCCACCAGTGATTCTCGCACAGGGGATAATGAAAAACTGTTTTTT. Its translation: CATSDSRTGDNEKLFF. The chain joins TRBV24-1 to TRBJ1-4, with 7 bases lining up with TRBD1. The junction had 6 bases not matched to a gene; V was cut back by 2 bases and J by 4 bases. The CDR3 extends over 16 amino acids. CDR1 and CDR2 (germline): KGHDR, SFDVKD.

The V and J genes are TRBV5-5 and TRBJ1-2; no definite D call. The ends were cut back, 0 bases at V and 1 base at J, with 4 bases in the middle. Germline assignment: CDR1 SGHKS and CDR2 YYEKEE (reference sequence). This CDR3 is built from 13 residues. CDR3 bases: TGTGCCAGCAGCTTGGGGGGTAACTATGGCTACACCTTC. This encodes CASSLGGNYGYTF.

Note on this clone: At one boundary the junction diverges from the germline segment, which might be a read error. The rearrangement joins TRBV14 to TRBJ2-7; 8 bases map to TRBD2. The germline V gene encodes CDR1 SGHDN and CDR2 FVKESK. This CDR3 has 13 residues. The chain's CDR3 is CASSQPRGRLDRF. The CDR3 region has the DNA TGTGCCAGCAGCCAACCCCGCGGGAGGTTAGATCGATTC.

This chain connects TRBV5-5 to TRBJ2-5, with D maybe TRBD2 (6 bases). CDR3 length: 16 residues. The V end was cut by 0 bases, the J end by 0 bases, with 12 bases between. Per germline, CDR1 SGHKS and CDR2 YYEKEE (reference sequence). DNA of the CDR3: TGTGCCAGCAGCTTGGTTCTAGCGCTGTACCAAGAGACCCAGTACTTC. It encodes CASSLVLALYQETQYF.

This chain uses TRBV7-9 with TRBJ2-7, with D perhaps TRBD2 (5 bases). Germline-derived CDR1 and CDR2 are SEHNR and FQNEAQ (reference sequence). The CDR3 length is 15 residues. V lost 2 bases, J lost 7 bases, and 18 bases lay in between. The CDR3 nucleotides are TGTGCCAGCAGCTTACGTACCGGGAAGACTCTTGAGCAGTACTTC. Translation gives CASSLRTGKTLEQYF.

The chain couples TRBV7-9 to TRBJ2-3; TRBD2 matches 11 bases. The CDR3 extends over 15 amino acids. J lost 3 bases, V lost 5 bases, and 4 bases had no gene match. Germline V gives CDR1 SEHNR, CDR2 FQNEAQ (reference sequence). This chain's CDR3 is CASSPRTSGTDTQYF. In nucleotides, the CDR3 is TGTGCCAGCAGCCCGCGGACTAGCGGGACAGATACGCAGTATTTT. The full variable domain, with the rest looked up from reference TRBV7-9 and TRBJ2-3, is DTGVSQNPRHKITKRGQNVTFRCDPISEHNRLYWYRQTLGQGPEFLTYFQNEAQLEKSRLLSDRFSAERPKGSFSTLEIQRTEQGDSAMYLCASSPRTSGTDTQYFGPGTRLTVL.

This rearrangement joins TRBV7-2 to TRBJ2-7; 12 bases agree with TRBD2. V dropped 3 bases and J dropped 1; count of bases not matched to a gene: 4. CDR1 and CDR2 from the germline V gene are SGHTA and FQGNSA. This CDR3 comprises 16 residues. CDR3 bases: TGTGCCAGCAGCTTCGGACTAGCGGGGACGTCCTACGAGCAGTACTTC. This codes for CASSFGLAGTSYEQYF.

CDR3 DNA: TGTGCCAGCAGTTTAATGGCAGGGAGAAATCAGCCCCAGCATTTT. Translation: CASSLMAGRNQPQHF. The genes are TRBV6-6 and TRBJ1-5; D perhaps matches TRBD1 (5 bases). The CDR3 has 15 amino acids. CDR1 MNHNY and CDR2 SVGAGI come from the germline V gene (reference sequence). Trimming stripped 4 bases from V and 4 bases from J, with 14 bases between.